This T cell receptor (beta chain) was identified during a study of radiation and T cells in renal cell carcinoma. Worth noting for this clone: Its target is not known.

The V gene's germline CDR1 is SNHLY and CDR2 FYNNEI. Trimming left V 5 bases short and J 0 bases short, with 11 bases between. The CDR3 loop spans 14 amino acids. Overall study findings and caveats: From baseline, blood top tumor clonotypes peaked at 2 weeks post-radiation.

Time point here: blood 2 weeks post-SBRT. Treatment meaning: 15 Gy SBRT to primary tumor, nephrectomy 4 weeks later. TCRdb's table, derived via immunoSEQ multiplex PCR, lists solely in-frame clones and lacks some. The table includes 150,000 to 180,000 clones, 87% detected once. The chain is built from TRBV2 and TRBJ2-7; possibly TRBD2 for D (7 bases). This specimen consisted of blood, obtained from a patient whose treatment included radiotherapy and nephrectomy. The clonotype originates from a woman between 45 and 65 years old with renal cell carcinoma. CDR3 nucleotide sequence: TGTGCCAGCAGTCTCCGGGGGGCCTCCTACGAGCAGTACTTC. This sequence encodes CASSLRGASYEQYF.